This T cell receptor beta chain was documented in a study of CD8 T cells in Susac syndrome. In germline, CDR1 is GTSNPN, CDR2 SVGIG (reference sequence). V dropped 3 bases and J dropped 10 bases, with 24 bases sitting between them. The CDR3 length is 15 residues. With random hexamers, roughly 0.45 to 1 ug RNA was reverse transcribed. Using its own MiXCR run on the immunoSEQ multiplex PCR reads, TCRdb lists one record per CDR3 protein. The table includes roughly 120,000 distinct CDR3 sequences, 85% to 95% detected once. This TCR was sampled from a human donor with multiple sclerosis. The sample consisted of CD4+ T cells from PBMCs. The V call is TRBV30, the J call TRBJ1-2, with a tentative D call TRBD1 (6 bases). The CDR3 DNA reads TGTGCCTGGAGAAGGGGGATCACCGGGTCCTATTACTACACCTTC. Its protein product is CAWRRGITGSYYYTF.